This entry lists 26 T cell receptor beta chains sequenced from one sample in a study of blood T cell repertoires in COVID-19 (dated by TCRdb to about 2020). The receptor library was made with the immunoSEQ multiplex PCR assay. The table was pulled from immuneACCESS by TCRdb, which kept in-frame rearrangements only. Such tables lose some clones; where checked, under half of the loss comes from unresolved V genes, and the rest has no known cause. The sample records about 62,000 clones, roughly four fifths of which are singletons. Around 6% of the sample lies in the top ten. Specimen: peripheral blood. These receptor sequences come from a woman in her forties or fifties with active or convalescent COVID-19.

This clone was observed a few times. CDR3 residues: CAWSRRGGETQYF. CDR3 bases: TGTGCCTGGAGTCGACGGGGGGGAGAGACCCAGTACTTC. This chain connects TRBV30 to TRBJ2-5, with 8 bases that match TRBD2. Germline CDR1 reads GTSNPN; CDR2 reads SVGIG (reference sequence). The CDR3 is made up of 13 amino acids. V was clipped by 2 bases and J by 4 bases; unmatched bases: 3.

This clone was recorded a few times. The chain combines TRBV9 with TRBJ1-2; tentatively, D is TRBD1 (6 bases). The germline V gene has CDR1 SGDLS and CDR2 YYNGEE. The CDR3 runs 15 residues. V was clipped by 0 bases and J by 3 bases, with 12 bases between them. This CDR3 reads CASSVGQGPHYGYTF. As DNA, the CDR3 is TGTGCCAGCAGCGTAGGCCAGGGGCCCCACTATGGCTACACCTTC.

This clone was seen a handful of times. The CDR3 DNA follows: TGTGCCACCAGTGACGTCGGGACAGTTTCTTACTTC. Amino acid sequence: CATSDVGTVSYF. V and J are TRBV24-1 and TRBJ2-7, with 7 nucleotides matching TRBD1. With 4 bases clipped from V and 13 bases from J, the junction kept 9 bases outside the gene matches. The CDR3 has 12 residues. Germline V gene sequence: CDR1 KGHDR, CDR2 SFDVKD.

This clone occurred many times. This chain joins TRBV4-1 and TRBJ2-2; the match to TRBD1 covers 10 bases. Trimming took 4 bases from V and 3 from J; bases not matched to a gene: 2. Germline CDR1 reads MGHRA; CDR2 reads YSYEKL. The CDR3 length is 15 residues. Written as DNA, the CDR3 is TGCGCCAGCAGCCCCGGGACAGGGGACACCGGGGAGCTGTTTTTT. Its protein product is CASSPGTGDTGELFF.

As regards this clone: Other DNA sequences within the sample encode an identical CDR3. V and J are TRBV7-2 and TRBJ2-5; D remains ambiguous. CDR1 and CDR2 from the germline V gene are SGHTA and FQGNSA. The CDR3 contains 14 residues. V lost 2 bases and J 1 base, leaving 8 bases between the germline ends. The CDR3 sequence: CASSLYSGQETQYF. The CDR3 bases are TGTGCCAGCAGCTTATATTCGGGCCAAGAGACCCAGTACTTC.

This chain links TRBV7-2 with TRBJ1-6; 8 nucleotides line up with TRBD1. Germline trimming cut 3 bases from V and 2 bases from J; bases unmatched to any gene: 0. Germline V gene sequence: CDR1 SGHTA, CDR2 FQGNSA. The CDR3 sequence is 15 residues long. This CDR3 reads CASSLGQAYNSPLHF. The DNA for the CDR3 is TGTGCCAGCAGCTTGGGACAGGCCTATAATTCACCCCTCCACTTT.

This clone was found once. V usage is TRBV11-3 and J usage is TRBJ2-1; 13 bases map to TRBD2. Germline trimming cut 5 bases from V and 6 bases from J; bases unmatched to any gene: 7. The length of the CDR3 is 16 residues. Germline lookup yields CDR1 SGHNT and CDR2 YENEEA. CDR3 DNA: TGTGCCAGCAGCGGTACCGGGACTAGCGGGACCAATGAGCAGTTCTTC. This sequence encodes CASSGTGTSGTNEQFF.

V is TRBV28 and J is TRBJ2-7, with D perhaps matching TRBD1 (5 bases). CDR3 length: 12 amino acids. The V gene's germline CDR1 is MDHEN and CDR2 SYDVKM. Trimming removed 4 bases from V and 4 bases from J, with 8 bases in between. The CDR3 region has the DNA TGTGCCAGCAGTTGGGGCCCATACGAGCAGTACTTC. Translated: CASSWGPYEQYF. The variable domain in full, completed from reference TRBV28 and TRBJ2-7, reads DVKVTQSSRYLVKRTGEKVFLECVQDMDHENMFWYRQDPGLGLRLIYFSYDVKMKEKGDIPEGYSVSREKKERFSLILESASTNQTSMYLCASSWGPYEQYFGPGTRLTVT.

The chain recombines TRBV24-1 with TRBJ1-2, with 9 bases fitting TRBD1. This CDR3 spans 15 amino acids. Per the germline V gene, CDR1 is KGHDR and CDR2 is SFDVKD. V trimming: 2 bases; J trimming: 8 bases; junction bases outside the gene matches: 8. CDR3 in amino acids: CATSDSLDRGSGYTF. CDR3 DNA: TGTGCCACCAGTGATTCCCTGGACAGGGGAAGCGGCTACACCTTC.

With respect to this clone: Distinct nucleotide sequences in the sample also encode this CDR3. This sequence joins TRBV4-2 and TRBJ1-2; D possibly corresponds to TRBD1 (6 bases). V lost 0 bases and J lost 4, with 9 bases in between. Germline V gene sequence: CDR1 LGHNA, CDR2 YNFKEQ. CDR3 size: 14 residues. In nucleotides, the CDR3 is TGTGCCAGCAGCCAAGATAGGGGGGGCTATGGCTACACCTTC. Its protein product is CASSQDRGGYGYTF.

The V call is TRBV25-1, the J call TRBJ1-1; D gene ambiguous. Between the trimmed V and J ends, which lost 7 bases and 0 bases, there was a span of 3 bases. The CDR3 sequence is 11 residues long. From germline, CDR1 is MGHDK and CDR2 SYGVNS. CDR3 residues: CASTLNTEAFF. Here the CDR3 DNA reads TGTGCCAGCACCTTGAACACTGAAGCTTTCTTT. The full variable domain, in which reference TRBV25-1 and TRBJ1-1 provide the parts outside the CDR3, is EADIYQTPRYLVIGTGKKITLECSQTMGHDKMYWYQQDPGMELHLIHYSYGVNSTEKGDLSSESTVSRIRTEHFPLTLESARPSHTSQYLCASTLNTEAFFGQGTRLTVV.

The V call is TRBV24-1, the J call TRBJ2-5; 12 nucleotides match TRBD2. The CDR3 extends over 15 amino acids. CDR1 is KGHDR and CDR2 is SFDVKD in the germline V gene. After removal of 9 bases from V and 3 bases from J, the junction contained 7 bases not matched to a gene. The CDR3 sequence: CATGLTSGREETQYF. DNA for the CDR3: TGTGCCACCGGCTTGACTAGCGGGAGAGAAGAGACCCAGTACTTC.

This chain connects TRBV24-1 to TRBJ1-2; D might be TRBD1 (5 bases). The CDR3 sequence is 13 residues long. The V gene's germline CDR1 is KGHDR and CDR2 SFDVKD. V was clipped by 4 bases and J by 8 bases, with 13 bases between them. The CDR3 here is CATSEGRGFGYTF. CDR3 nucleotide sequence: TGTGCCACCAGTGAGGGGCGGGGCTTCGGCTACACCTTC.

This clone was recorded a few times. This rearrangement joins TRBV12-3 or TRBV12-4 to TRBJ1-1, with D possibly TRBD1 on 6 matching bases. The CDR3 loop spans 13 amino acids. V was shortened by 5 bases and J by 4 bases, with 11 bases between the two germline ends. The CDR3, as DNA: TGTGCCAGCAGTCTACAGGGTACCACTGAAGCTTTCTTT. It codes for CASSLQGTTEAFF.

This chain connects TRBV5-1 to TRBJ2-1, with TRBD1 as a possible D gene (6 bases). The length of the CDR3 is 13 residues. The germline gives CDR1 SGHRS, CDR2 YFSETQ. V gave up 2 bases and J gave up 8 bases, with 11 bases separating them. The CDR3 DNA reads TGCGCCAGCAGCTTATTGGGGGCGCATGAGCAGTTCTTC. Its translation: CASSLLGAHEQFF.

This clone appeared once. V gene TRBV9 combines with J gene TRBJ2-7; TRBD2 might be the D (5 bases). V lost 5 bases, J lost 6 bases, and 18 bases lay in between. Germline V gene sequence: CDR1 SGDLS, CDR2 YYNGEE. The CDR3 consists of 14 residues. The CDR3 DNA reads TGTGCCAGCAGTATTAGCTCCCACCGGGGCGAGCAGTACTTC. The encoded protein is CASSISSHRGEQYF.

The gene calls are TRBV28 and TRBJ1-1; D perhaps matches TRBD1 (5 bases). CDR1 is MDHEN and CDR2 is SYDVKM in the germline V gene. V was pared by 4 bases and J by 6 bases, with 18 bases between. This CDR3 has 15 residues. CDR3 residues: CASSSPGVAKAEAFF. For the CDR3, the DNA is TGTGCCAGCAGTTCGCCGGGGGTGGCGAAGGCTGAAGCTTTCTTT. The full variable domain, its missing parts supplied by reference TRBV28 and TRBJ1-1, is DVKVTQSSRYLVKRTGEKVFLECVQDMDHENMFWYRQDPGLGLRLIYFSYDVKMKEKGDIPEGYSVSREKKERFSLILESASTNQTSMYLCASSSPGVAKAEAFFGQGTRLTVV.

The chain employs TRBV19 and TRBJ2-1; 8 bases match TRBD2. The ends lost 3 bases at V and 6 bases at J; junction bases unmatched: 7. The CDR3 spans 15 residues. Germline V gives CDR1 LNHDA, CDR2 SQIVND (reference sequence). This chain's CDR3 is CASSITAGAINEQFF. The CDR3, as DNA: TGTGCCAGTAGTATTACAGCGGGAGCCATCAATGAGCAGTTCTTC.

The chain is built from TRBV7-6 and TRBJ2-1; D might be TRBD2 (6 bases). The length of the CDR3 is 15 residues. Germline CDR1 SGHVS, CDR2 FNYEAQ. Trimming left V 1 base short and J 5 bases short, with 12 bases between. CDR3 nucleotides: TGTGCCAGCAGCTTAGTTGGAGGGTTAGACAATGAGCAGTTCTTC. Protein product: CASSLVGGLDNEQFF.

The chain has TRBV3-1 (or the pseudogene TRBV3-2) and TRBJ2-1; D gene unclear. The V end lost 5 bases, the J end lost 2 bases, and 13 bases lay between the germline ends. The CDR3 covers 15 residues. CDR1 and CDR2 (germline): LGHDT, YNNKEL (reference sequence). The CDR3 sequence is CASSSEPAPYNEQFF. In DNA, the CDR3 is TGTGCCAGCAGCAGCGAACCTGCCCCCTACAATGAGCAGTTCTTC.

The chain recombines TRBV6-1 with TRBJ1-1; D uncertain. Looked up from germline, CDR1 is MNHNS and CDR2 is SASEGT. This CDR3 has 15 residues. The ends were cut back, 0 bases at V and 1 base at J, with 9 bases in the middle. CDR3 coding DNA: TGTGCCAGCAGTGAAGCCCCGGGGTGGAACACTGAAGCTTTCTTT. Translation: CASSEAPGWNTEAFF.

In DNA form, the CDR3 reads TGTGCCAGCTCAAGGGGCTGGACAGATACGCAGTATTTT. Its protein product is CASSRGWTDTQYF. The chain recombines TRBV18 with TRBJ2-3; D might be TRBD1 (5 bases). V was pared by 5 bases and J by 3 bases, with 9 bases between. The CDR3 has 13 amino acids. Per germline, CDR1 KGHSH and CDR2 LQKENI.

The CDR3 nucleotides are TGTGCCAGCAGACCACCGGGACAAAGGAAAAAACTGTTTTTT. Translated, it gives CASRPPGQRKKLFF. V usage is TRBV6-5 and J usage is TRBJ1-4; a possible D gene is TRBD1 (6 bases). Between the trimmed V and J ends, which lost 6 bases and 9 bases, there was a span of 17 bases. The CDR3 sequence is 14 residues long. Per germline, CDR1 MNHEY and CDR2 SVGAGI.

This chain connects TRBV27 to TRBJ2-3; 8 positions agree with TRBD1. The CDR3 runs 19 residues. Germline CDR1 is MNHEY and CDR2 is SMNVEV (reference sequence). V trimming: 5 bases; J trimming: 0 bases; junction bases outside the gene matches: 16. CDR3 region: CASSPTGTGKLRSTDTQYF. The CDR3 bases are TGTGCCAGCAGTCCTACTGGGACAGGCAAGTTAAGGAGCACAGATACGCAGTATTTT.

The chain is built from TRBV5-1 and TRBJ2-3; 7 bases match TRBD1. The CDR3 sequence is 15 residues long. V was clipped by 4 bases and J by 0 bases; unmatched bases: 5. The germline V gene has CDR1 SGHRS and CDR2 YFSETQ. CDR3 protein: CASSPDRHSTDTQYF. The CDR3 DNA sequence: TGCGCCAGCAGCCCGGACAGGCATAGCACAGATACGCAGTATTTT.

This clone came up a few times. The gene calls are TRBV15 and TRBJ1-2; maybe TRBD1 (5 bases). Trimming cost V 6 bases and J 4 bases, with 15 bases left between them. CDR3 length: 14 amino acids. Germline loops: CDR1 LNHNV, CDR2 YYDKDF (reference sequence). The CDR3 coding sequence is TGTGCCACCAGTCCGGGGAGGGGTTCCTATGGCTACACCTTC. It encodes CATSPGRGSYGYTF.